This is a list of T cell receptor beta chains from one sample in a study of response to subunit inactivated influenza vaccine. One entry per CDR3 protein, called by TCRdb with MiXCR from the RT-PCR reads. The sample contains some 500,000 distinct CDR3 sequences, roughly 27% of which appear only once. This specimen consisted of CD4+ T cells sorted from PBMCs, obtained less than 6 days after vaccination. The receptors shown here come from a man aged 50-60 years who received an inactivated influenza vaccine. Each CDR3 is given with its conserved first and last residue. D genes are given only for firm matches. Clone size appears in some rows only: once, few, many, or a class for an expanded clone.

D | size | J | V | DNA | CDR3
NA | NA | TRBJ2-1 | TRBV15 | TGTGCCACCAGCAGACGCCAGACAGGAAACAATGAGCAGTTCTTC | CATSRRQTGNNEQFF
TRBD2 | few | TRBJ2-3 | TRBV4-1 | TGCGCCAGCAGCCAAGATCGACTAGCGGGGAGCACAGATACGCAGTATTTT | CASSQDRLAGSTDTQYF
NA | NA | TRBJ2-2 | TRBV7-3 | TGTGCCAGCAGCTCCCTCCTCCCCGGGGAGCTGTTTTTT | CASSSLLPGELFF
TRBD2 | many | TRBJ2-5 | TRBV5-1 | TGCGCCAGCAGGGGACTACAAGAGACCCAGTACTTC | CASRGLQETQYF
NA | many | TRBJ2-1 | TRBV6-5 | TGTGCCAGCAGTTACTCGGCGGGGACATACAATGAGCAGTTCTTC | CASSYSAGTYNEQFF
NA | few | TRBJ1-1 | TRBV20-1 | TGCAGTGGACTGGGGGGAACCATGAACACTGAAGCTTTCTTT | CSGLGGTMNTEAFF
NA | NA | TRBJ2-5 | TRBV7-2 | TGTGCCAGCAGCTTCCGACAGTCGGAGACCCAGTACTTC | CASSFRQSETQYF
NA | NA | TRBJ1-2 | TRBV4-1 | TGCGCCAGCAGCCCAGGCGCACAGAGAAACTATGGCTACACCTTC | CASSPGAQRNYGYTF
TRBD2 | many | TRBJ2-3 | TRBV12-3/TRBV12-4 | TGTGCCAGCAGTTCAAGACTAGCGGGGATAGATACGCAGTATTTT | CASSSRLAGIDTQYF
NA | few | TRBJ2-7 | TRBV10-3 | TGTGCCATCAGTGGCCTAAGGGGGGGTATCTCCTACGAGCAGTACTTC | CAISGLRGGISYEQYF
NA | NA | TRBJ2-7 | TRBV6-2/TRBV6-3 | TGTGCCAGCAGTCCTCGGGGCGGCCTGTCCTACGAGCAGTACTTC | CASSPRGGLSYEQYF
NA | NA | TRBJ2-7 | TRBV6-2/TRBV6-3 | TGTGCCAGCAGTGCGCCGGGACGGAGGAGCTCCTACGAGCAGTACTTC | CASSAPGRRSSYEQYF
NA | few | TRBJ2-2 | TRBV10-2 | TGCGCCAGCAGTACGGGGGCGTCGAACACCGGGGAGCTGTTTTTT | CASSTGASNTGELFF
NA | few | TRBJ2-1 | TRBV2 | TGTGCCAGCAGTGAGCAGGATATTGCCTACAATGAGCAGTTCTTC | CASSEQDIAYNEQFF
TRBD2 | few | TRBJ2-5 | TRBV25-1 | TGTGCCAGCACTAAGCGGGGGGAGACCCAGTACTTC | CASTKRGETQYF
TRBD1 | few | TRBJ2-7 | TRBV6-2/TRBV6-3 | TGTGCCAGCAGTGGAAGGAAGACAGGGGGTAACTACGAGCAGTACTTC | CASSGRKTGGNYEQYF
NA | NA | TRBJ2-2 | TRBV14 | TGTGCCAGCAGCCAAGCCCTCGTTTTCGGGGAGCTGTTTTTT | CASSQALVFGELFF
NA | few | TRBJ2-3 | TRBV7-9 | TGTGCCAGCAGCTCCCGGGACAAGTACAGCACAGATACGCAGTATTTT | CASSSRDKYSTDTQYF
TRBD1 | few | TRBJ2-7 | TRBV5-1 | TGCGCCAGCAGCCCCGGGACAGGTTACAGTGAGCAGTACTTC | CASSPGTGYSEQYF
NA | few | TRBJ2-3 | TRBV7-3 | TGTGCCAGCAGCTTATTAGGGCTAGATACGCAGTATTTT | CASSLLGLDTQYF
NA | NA | TRBJ1-4 | TRBV7-8 | TGTGCCAGCAGCTTAGGGGAGAGTGAAAAACTGTTTTTT | CASSLGESEKLFF
TRBD1 | NA | TRBJ2-1 | TRBV20-1 | TGCAGTGCCAGGACAGGGGGCGTCGATGAGCAGTTCTTC | CSARTGGVDEQFF
NA | few | TRBJ1-2 | TRBV20-1 | TGCAGTGCTAGGTACAGGGTAGGCGGCTACACCTTC | CSARYRVGGYTF
NA | few | TRBJ2-3 | TRBV5-1 | TGCGCCAGCAGCTTGGCCGGCAGGGGCGGCACAGATACGCAGTATTTT | CASSLAGRGGTDTQYF
NA | few | TRBJ2-1 | TRBV6-2/TRBV6-3 | TGTGCCAGCAAGGGAACTAACAGCAATGAGCAGTTCTTC | CASKGTNSNEQFF
NA | once | TRBJ2-1 | TRBV3-1 | TGTGCCAGCAGCCACCTCATGGGAAATGAGCAGTTCTTC | CASSHLMGNEQFF
NA | NA | TRBJ1-5 | TRBV5-1 | TGCGCCAGCAGCTTGGCAGGGGCCGTCAATCAGCCCCAGCATTTT | CASSLAGAVNQPQHF
NA | NA | TRBJ1-1 | TRBV10-1 | TGCGCCACGCGACAGGACATGAACACTGAAGCTTTCTTT | CATRQDMNTEAFF
TRBD1 | few | TRBJ1-2 | TRBV18 | TGTGCCAGCTCAGCGACAGGGAACGATGAATTTGGCTACACCTTC | CASSATGNDEFGYTF
NA | few | TRBJ1-1 | TRBV6-2/TRBV6-3 | TGTGCCAGCAGTTACTCGAATGACCCGAACACTGAAGCTTTCTTT | CASSYSNDPNTEAFF
TRBD1 | NA | TRBJ2-5 | TRBV6-5 | TGTGCCAGCAGTTACTACAGGGGGCCAGAGACCCAGTACTTC | CASSYYRGPETQYF
NA | NA | TRBJ2-1 | TRBV3-1 | TGTGCCAGCAGCCCAAGACTGACAGTGGATGACAATGAGCAGTTCTTC | CASSPRLTVDDNEQFF
TRBD2 | few | TRBJ2-2 | TRBV27 | TGTGCCAGCACCCCCCTCCGAGGCAGCGGGAGTTACACCGGGGAGCTGTTTTTT | CASTPLRGSGSYTGELFF
NA | few | TRBJ2-1 | TRBV20-1 | TGCAGTGCTTCTAGCGTCTACAATGAGCAGTTCTTC | CSASSVYNEQFF
TRBD1 | NA | TRBJ2-7 | TRBV3-1 | TGTGCCAGCAGCGAAACCACAGGGGAGTACGAGCAGTACTTC | CASSETTGEYEQYF
NA | NA | TRBJ2-3 | TRBV7-9 | TGTGCCAGCAGCATACCGCTAGTGGCTACGCAGTATTTT | CASSIPLVATQYF
TRBD2 | NA | TRBJ2-3 | TRBV18 | TGTGCCAGCTCACCACTTATGGGACTATCCTCAGCCGCAGATACGCAGTATTTT | CASSPLMGLSSAADTQYF
TRBD1 | few | TRBJ2-5 | TRBV7-9 | TGTGCCAGCAGCTTAGGACAGGGGGCAGGAGAGACCCAGTACTTC | CASSLGQGAGETQYF
NA | few | TRBJ2-2 | TRBV7-8 | TGTGCCAGCAGCTTAGGGGCCACAAGTAACACCGGGGAGCTGTTTTTT | CASSLGATSNTGELFF
NA | NA | TRBJ2-1 | TRBV7-9 | TGTGCCAGCAGCTTCCCGGGACTTCTCCATCGCCCTGAGCAGTTCTTC | CASSFPGLLHRPEQFF
NA | few | TRBJ2-7 | TRBV4-3 | TGCGCCAGCAGCCACTACCGGGGACCCGTCTACGAGCAGTACTTC | CASSHYRGPVYEQYF